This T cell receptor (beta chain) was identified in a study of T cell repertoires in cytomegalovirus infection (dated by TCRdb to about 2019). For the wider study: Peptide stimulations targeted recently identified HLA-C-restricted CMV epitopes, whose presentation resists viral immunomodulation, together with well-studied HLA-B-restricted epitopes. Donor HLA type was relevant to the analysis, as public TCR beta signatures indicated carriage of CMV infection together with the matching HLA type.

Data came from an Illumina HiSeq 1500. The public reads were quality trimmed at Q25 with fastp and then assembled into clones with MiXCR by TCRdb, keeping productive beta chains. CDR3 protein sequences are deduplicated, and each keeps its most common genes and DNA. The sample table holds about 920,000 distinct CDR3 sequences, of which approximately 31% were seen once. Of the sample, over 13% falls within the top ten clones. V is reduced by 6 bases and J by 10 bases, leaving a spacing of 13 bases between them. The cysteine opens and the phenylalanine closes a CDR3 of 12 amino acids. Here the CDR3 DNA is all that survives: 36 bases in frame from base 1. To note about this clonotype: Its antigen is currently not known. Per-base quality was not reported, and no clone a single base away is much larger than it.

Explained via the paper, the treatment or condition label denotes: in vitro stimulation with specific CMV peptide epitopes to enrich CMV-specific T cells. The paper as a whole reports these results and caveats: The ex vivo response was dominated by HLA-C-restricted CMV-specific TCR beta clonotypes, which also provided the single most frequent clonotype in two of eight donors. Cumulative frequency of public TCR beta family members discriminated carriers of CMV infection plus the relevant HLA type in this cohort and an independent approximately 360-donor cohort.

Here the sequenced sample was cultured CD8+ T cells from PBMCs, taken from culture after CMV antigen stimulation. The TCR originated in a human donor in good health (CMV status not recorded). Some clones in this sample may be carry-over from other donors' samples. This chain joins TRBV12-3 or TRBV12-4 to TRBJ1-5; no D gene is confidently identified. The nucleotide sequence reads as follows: TGTGCCAGCAGCCTCCTAAGTAATCCCCAGCATTTT. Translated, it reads CASSLLSNPQHF.